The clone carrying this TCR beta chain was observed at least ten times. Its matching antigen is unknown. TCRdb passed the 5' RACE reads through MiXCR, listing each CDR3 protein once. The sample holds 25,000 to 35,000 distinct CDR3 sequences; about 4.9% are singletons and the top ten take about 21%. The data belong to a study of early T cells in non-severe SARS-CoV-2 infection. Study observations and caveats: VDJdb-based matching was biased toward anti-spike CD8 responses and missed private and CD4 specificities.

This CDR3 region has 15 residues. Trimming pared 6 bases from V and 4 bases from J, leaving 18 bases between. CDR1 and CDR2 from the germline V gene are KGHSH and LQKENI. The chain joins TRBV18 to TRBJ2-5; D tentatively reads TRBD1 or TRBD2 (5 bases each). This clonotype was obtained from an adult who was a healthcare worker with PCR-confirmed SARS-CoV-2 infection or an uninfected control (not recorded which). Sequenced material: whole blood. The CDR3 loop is CASSLGRLSIETQYF. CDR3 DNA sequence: TGTGCCAGCTCCCTGGGACGCCTGAGTATAGAGACCCAGTACTTC.